A single TCR beta chain is shown here with its context. Its antigen is currently unknown. These data originate in a study of tissue T cells after allogeneic stem cell transplantation. Whole-study results and caveats: Few T cell clones were shared across patients, but motif clusters showed tissue-specific shared signatures.

Sequencing used immunoSEQ multiplex PCR; TCRdb keeps in-frame clones, though not all of them. The data show thousands of clones, with 55% to 75% seen just once and about 7.7% held by the top ten. This CDR3 region has 14 residues. V gave up 4 bases and J gave up 0 bases, with 7 bases separating them. The germline V gene has CDR1 SEHNR and CDR2 FQNEAQ (reference sequence). The origin of this receptor is a female donor of 60 years or more with lung cancer. Material: tissue from the colon, obtained at autopsy. The V call is TRBV7-9, the J call TRBJ1-5; TRBD1 might be the D (5 bases). The CDR3 region has the DNA TGTGCCAGCAGCTCGGACATTAGCAATCAGCCCCAGCATTTT. It specifies CASSSDISNQPQHF.